This T cell receptor (beta chain) was recovered during a study of T cell repertoires in cytomegalovirus infection (dated 2019 in TCRdb). Study-level background: Alongside well-studied HLA-B-restricted epitopes, the peptide stimulations were aimed at recently identified HLA-C-restricted CMV epitopes, whose presentation resists viral immunomodulation. Because public TCR beta signatures pointed to carriage of CMV infection together with the matching HLA type, the HLA type of each donor mattered for the analysis. What the work shows at the level of the full study, not this receptor alone: In both this cohort and an independent cohort of under 450 donors, the cumulative frequency of public TCR beta family members distinguished carriers of CMV infection plus the relevant HLA type. The ex vivo response was dominated by HLA-C-restricted CMV-specific TCR beta clonotypes, and the single most frequent clonotype in two of eight donors was supplied by these HLA-C-restricted clonotypes.

Only a few counts were recorded for this clonotype. What antigen it recognizes has not been identified. The input lacks base qualities; no much larger clone sits a single base away. TCRdb shows the sequencer as Illumina HiSeq 1500. The public sequencing data were trimmed at Q25 with fastp and processed into clonotypes with MiXCR by TCRdb, which kept only in-frame beta chains. Identical CDR3 protein sequences are pooled into one entry, listed with their most common genes and DNA. The sample data list hundreds of thousands of distinct CDR3 sequences, and around 30% of these were observed just once. Roughly 20% of the sample rests with the top ten. Taken from cysteine to phenylalanine, the CDR3 has 17 residues. Here the CDR3 DNA is all that survives: 51 bases in frame from base 1. CDR1 is given as SGHTA and CDR2 as FQGNSA, both from the germline V gene. Deletion took 2 bases off V and 2 bases off J, with a span of 15 bases between the germline ends.

The treatment or condition tag for this specimen amounts to: in vitro stimulation with specific CMV peptide epitopes to enrich CMV-specific T cells. The sequence derives from a human donor in good health (CMV status not recorded). Some clones in this sample may be carry-over from other donors' samples. The rearranged segments are TRBV7-2 and TRBJ2-2; the D segment might be TRBD1 or TRBD2, since each matches 6 bases. The material was cultured PBMCs, obtained from culture after CMV antigen stimulation. The DNA sequence is given as TGTGCCAGCAGCTTATGGGGGGCGACAGCTAACACCGGGGAGCTGTTTTTT. This gives the protein CASSLWGATANTGELFF. The CDR3, completed at both ends by the reference TRBV7-2 and TRBJ2-2 genes, gives the full variable domain GAGVSQSPSNKVTEKGKDVELRCDPISGHTALYWYRQSLGQGLEFLIYFQGNSAPDKSGLPSDRFSAERTGGSVSTLTIQRTQQEDSAVYLCASSLWGATANTGELFFGEGSRLTVL.